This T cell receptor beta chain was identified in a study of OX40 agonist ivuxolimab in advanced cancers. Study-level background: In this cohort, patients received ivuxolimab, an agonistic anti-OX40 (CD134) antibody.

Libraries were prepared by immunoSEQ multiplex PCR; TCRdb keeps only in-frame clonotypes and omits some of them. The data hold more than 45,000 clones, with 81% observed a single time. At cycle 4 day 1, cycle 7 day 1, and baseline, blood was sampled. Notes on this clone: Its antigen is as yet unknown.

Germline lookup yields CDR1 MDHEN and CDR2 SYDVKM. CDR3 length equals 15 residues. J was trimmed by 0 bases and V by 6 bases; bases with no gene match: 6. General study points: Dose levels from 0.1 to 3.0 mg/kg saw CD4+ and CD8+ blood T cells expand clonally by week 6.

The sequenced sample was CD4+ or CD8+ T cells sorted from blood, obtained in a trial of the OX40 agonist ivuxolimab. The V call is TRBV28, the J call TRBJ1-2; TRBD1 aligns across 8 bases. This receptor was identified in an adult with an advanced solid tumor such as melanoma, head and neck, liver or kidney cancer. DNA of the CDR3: TGTGCCAGCAGCCCCCCGACAGGGGCTAACTATGGCTACACCTTC. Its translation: CASSPPTGANYGYTF.